Shown below are 25 T cell receptor beta chains from a single sample sequenced in a study of immune characterization of retroperitoneal liposarcoma (dated by TCRdb to between 2017 and 2020). Libraries were prepared through PCR. Sequencing relied on a NextSeq 500. TCRdb cleaned the public reads at Q25 with fastp, built clones with MiXCR and kept in-frame beta chains. Rows matching on CDR3 protein sequence are summarized as one entry with the most common DNA and genes. The sample records some 8,200 distinct CDR3 sequences, just over 40% of which are singletons. Of the sample, about 15% falls within the top ten clones. Sequenced sample: tumor tissue. These TCRs come from a male donor with retroperitoneal liposarcoma.

V usage is TRBV6-4 and J usage is TRBJ2-1; tentatively, D is TRBD1 or TRBD2 (5 bases each). In germline, CDR1 is MRHNA, CDR2 SNTAGT. This CDR3 is built from 12 residues. Trimming cost V 10 bases and J 5 bases, with 12 bases left between them. The DNA of the CDR3 is TGTGCCATAACCGGGACCCACAATGAGCAGTTCTTC. As protein: CAITGTHNEQFF.

The chain combines TRBV6-8 with TRBJ2-5; TRBD1 agrees at 7 bases. The CDR3 is 16 amino acids. J gave up 11 bases and V 6 bases, and 21 bases lay outside the gene matches. Germline lookup yields CDR1 MNHGY and CDR2 SAAAGT. The CDR3 nucleotides are TGTGCCAGCAGCGAACCCCTAAACTTGGACAGGAATGAGCAGTACTTC. Its translation is CASSEPLNLDRNEQYF.

This rearrangement joins TRBV7-8 to TRBJ2-7; D perhaps matches TRBD1 (6 bases). Looked up from germline, CDR1 is SGHVS and CDR2 is FQNEAQ. V was pared by 5 bases and J by 3 bases, with 14 bases between. The CDR3 is 14 amino acids. Here the CDR3 DNA reads TGTGCCAGCAGCCCAGGGGACAAGCACTACGAGCAGTACTTC. This gives the protein CASSPGDKHYEQYF.

By frequency in the sample, this clonotype is medium-sized. The J gene is TRBJ2-1, the V gene TRBV6-1, with 8 bases identical to TRBD2. The CDR3 extends over 15 amino acids. The germline gives CDR1 MNHNS, CDR2 SASEGT. The ends lost 8 bases at V and 3 bases at J; junction bases unmatched: 9. This CDR3 reads CASRAGLVLYNEQFF. DNA for the CDR3: TGTGCCAGCCGGGCGGGACTAGTCCTCTACAATGAGCAGTTCTTC.

The chain has TRBV6-6 and TRBJ2-1; 11 bases are a match to TRBD1. The germline V gene has CDR1 MNHNY and CDR2 SVGAGI (reference sequence). CDR3 length: 17 amino acids. V dropped 2 bases and J dropped 3; count of bases not matched to a gene: 6. The CDR3 is CASSYPPGTGGYNEQFF. The CDR3 DNA reads as TGTGCCAGCAGTTACCCTCCAGGGACAGGGGGCTACAATGAGCAGTTCTTC.

This clonotype has just a few counts. The V call is TRBV6-1, the J call TRBJ2-4; the match to TRBD2 covers 11 bases. The CDR3 consists of 13 residues. Germline V gene sequence: CDR1 MNHNS, CDR2 SASEGT. The ends lost 11 bases at V and 13 bases at J; junction bases unmatched: 13. The CDR3 DNA is TGTGCCGGCCGACTAGCGGGAAGGAATGAGCAGTACTTC. Encoded protein: CAGRLAGRNEQYF.

In this sample, this clonotype turned up a few times. The rearrangement joins TRBV7-6 to TRBJ2-6; D may be TRBD1 or TRBD2 (6 bases each). The germline gives CDR1 SGHVS, CDR2 FNYEAQ. V was clipped by 3 bases and J by 2 bases, with 14 bases between them. The CDR3 extends over 17 amino acids. The CDR3 loop reads CASSLSSGGAGANVLTF. The CDR3 region has the DNA TGTGCCAGCAGCTTGTCATCCGGGGGCGCTGGGGCCAACGTCCTGACTTTC.

Within the sample, this clonotype is medium-sized. V usage is TRBV7-2 and J usage is TRBJ2-3; D ambiguous. The CDR3 consists of 16 residues. With 5 bases removed from V and 0 bases from J, the gap between germline ends came to 15 bases. Germline CDR1 and CDR2: SGHTA and FQGNSA. CDR3 nucleotide sequence: TGTGCCAGCAGCCCAAGCCCAACCGCTAGCACAGATACGCAGTATTTT. It specifies CASSPSPTASTDTQYF.

The rearrangement joins TRBV7-3 to TRBJ1-1; TRBD1 might be the D (6 bases). The CDR3 length is 14 residues. V lost 6 bases, J lost 5 bases, and 16 bases lay in between. Germline V CDR1 and CDR2: SGHTA, FQGTGA. CDR3 sequence: CASSLTGSPTEAFF. In nucleotides, the CDR3 is TGTGCCAGCAGTCTTACAGGGTCTCCGACTGAAGCTTTCTTT.

Details on this clonotype: The final CDR3 position lacks the conserved phenylalanine or tryptophan, pointing to a likely read error. The chain couples TRBV6-1 to TRBJ2-5; 8 bases match TRBD1. Matching the DNA end better, TRBJ2-7 makes the J call doubtful. From germline, CDR1 is MNHNS and CDR2 SASEGT. This CDR3 spans 13 amino acids. CDR3 in amino acids: CASIGQGAYEQYP. The CDR3 bases are TGTGCCAGCATTGGACAGGGAGCCTACGAGCAGTACCCC.

The chain employs TRBV6-1 and TRBJ2-5; no firm D call. The end of the DNA is better explained by TRBJ2-1, so the J call may be wrong. Germline V gene data show CDR1 as MNHNS and CDR2 as SASEGT. This CDR3 has 12 amino acids. The CDR3 sequence is CASSARVDEQFF. DNA of the CDR3: TGTGCCAGCAGCGCGAGAGTGGATGAGCAGTTCTTC.

The chain uses TRBV11-2 and TRBJ2-1; the D gene is possibly TRBD2 (6 bases). Germline V gene data show CDR1 as SGHAT and CDR2 as FQNNGV. This CDR3 is 18 amino acids long. Trimming cost V 5 bases and J 10 bases, with 30 bases left between them. DNA of the CDR3: TGTGCCAGCAGCAAAATGAGAGCCGGGACTTCGAGCTCCTACGAGCAGTTCTTC. It yields the protein CASSKMRAGTSSSYEQFF.

The table lists this clonotype with a few counts. CDR3 sequence reads: CASSPEAVNTEAFF. The CDR3 coding sequence is TGTGCCAGCAGCCCAGAGGCCGTGAACACTGAAGCTTTCTTT. The V and J genes are TRBV7-8 and TRBJ1-1; D unclear. V was clipped by 5 bases and J by 0 bases, with 10 bases between them. The CDR3 is 14 residues long. Germline values: CDR1 SGHVS, CDR2 FQNEAQ.

Relative to its sample, this clonotype is large. The junction departs from germline at one end; a sequencing error may be responsible. V is TRBV6-1 and J is TRBJ2-1, with D perhaps matching TRBD2 (5 bases). CDR3 size: 12 residues. Germline V lookup: CDR1 MNHNS, CDR2 SASEGT. The CDR3 loop is CASGPAGELPYF. The CDR3 DNA reads as TGTGCCAGCGGCCCGGCTGGGGAGCTACCGTACTTC.

The chain carries TRBV6-5 and TRBJ2-1; D remains ambiguous. This CDR3 has 14 amino acids. CDR1 and CDR2 from the germline V gene are MNHEY and SVGAGI. The V end was cut by 6 bases, the J end by 9 bases, with 18 bases between. The chain's CDR3 is CASSDAARRGEQFF. CDR3 DNA: TGTGCCAGCAGCGACGCGGCCCGCCGCGGTGAGCAGTTCTTC.

The CDR3 spells CASSSLGQKYF. The CDR3 DNA sequence: TGTGCCAGCAGCTCATTGGGACAAAAGTACTTC. The chain is built from TRBV6-8 and TRBJ2-5, with a tentative D call TRBD1 (6 bases). The germline V gene has CDR1 MNHGY and CDR2 SAAAGT. This CDR3 has 11 residues. The V gene lost 6 bases and the J gene lost 12 bases, with 14 bases spanning the gap.

The chain joins TRBV27 to TRBJ2-1; a possible D gene is TRBD2 (5 bases). Trimming shortened V by 8 bases and J by 7 bases, and 21 bases separated the two germline ends. Germline-derived CDR1 and CDR2 are MNHEY and SMNVEV (reference sequence). The CDR3 contains 15 residues. CDR3: CASALRWAGGNEQFF. The CDR3 nucleotides are TGTGCCAGCGCACTTCGGTGGGCAGGCGGGAATGAGCAGTTCTTC.

In this sample, this clonotype turned up a few times. The chain joins TRBV28 to TRBJ2-7; 8 bases are a match to TRBD2. CDR1 and CDR2 from the germline V gene are MDHEN and SYDVKM. V shed 7 bases, J shed 3 bases, and the junction held 17 bases outside the gene matches. The CDR3 is 17 amino acids. The DNA of the CDR3 is TGTGCCAGCACCCTTTCCCTTTTCGGGACTAGTCACTACGAGCAGTACTTC. Translation: CASTLSLFGTSHYEQYF.

This chain connects TRBV24-1 to TRBJ2-5, with D uncertain. This CDR3 comprises 14 residues. Germline V gives CDR1 KGHDR, CDR2 SFDVKD. V gave up 3 bases and J gave up 1 base, with 8 bases separating them. The CDR3 here is CATSDEGFQETQYF. Here the CDR3 DNA reads TGTGCCACCAGTGATGAAGGGTTCCAAGAGACCCAGTACTTC.

This clonotype was observed a handful of times. The chain uses TRBV6-5 and TRBJ2-1, with 15 bases aligning to TRBD2. The last part of the DNA fits TRBJ2-7 better; the J call may be wrong. The CDR3 extends over 15 amino acids. The germline V gene has CDR1 MNHEY and CDR2 SVGAGI. The CDR3 here is CASSWTSGGASEQYF. In nucleotides, the CDR3 is TGTGCCAGCAGTTGGACTAGCGGGGGGGCCTCTGAGCAGTACTTC.

This clonotype turned up a few times. The CDR3 nucleotides are TGTGCCAGCAGTGACAGGTATTCACCCCTCCACTTT. Its translation is CASSDRYSPLHF. This chain links TRBV6-1 with TRBJ1-6; unclear D gene. V lost 3 bases and J 8 bases, leaving 5 bases between the germline ends. Per germline, CDR1 MNHNS and CDR2 SASEGT. The CDR3 sequence is 12 residues long.

The gene calls are TRBV6-1 and TRBJ2-3, with 11 bases that match TRBD2. Germline lookup yields CDR1 MNHNS and CDR2 SASEGT. J lost 3 bases, V lost 4 bases, and 12 bases had no gene match. There are 18 residues in the CDR3. This CDR3 is CASSGIGTSGLITDTQYF. As DNA, the CDR3 is TGTGCCAGCAGTGGAATCGGGACTAGCGGATTGATAACAGATACGCAGTATTTT.

The chain couples TRBV11-2 to TRBJ2-1; no definite D call. Near its end, the DNA agrees better with TRBJ2-7, so the J call may be wrong. Germline CDR1 and CDR2: SGHAT and FQNNGV. CDR3 size: 13 residues. In DNA, the CDR3 is TGTGCCAGCAGCTTAGCCTGGTCCTACGAGCAGTACTTC. It yields the protein CASSLAWSYEQYF.

This clonotype is medium-sized (0.01 to 0.1%). This chain connects TRBV6-1 to TRBJ2-1; 11 bases align to TRBD1. This CDR3 is built from 14 residues. Germline-derived CDR1 and CDR2 are MNHNS and SASEGT. V trimming: 6 bases; J trimming: 10 bases; junction bases outside the gene matches: 8. The CDR3 bases are TGTGCCAGCAGCGGACAGGGGGCCGTCTACGAGCAGTTCTTC. Encoded protein: CASSGQGAVYEQFF.

The chain combines TRBV6-6 with TRBJ2-1; D perhaps matches TRBD1 (6 bases). The length of the CDR3 is 14 residues. Trimming took 4 bases from V and 3 from J, leaving 10 bases between them. The V gene's germline CDR1 is MNHNY and CDR2 SVGAGI (reference sequence). CDR3 in DNA: TGTGCCAGCAGTTCTAGCAGGGGCTACAATGAGCAGTTCTTC. Translating gives CASSSSRGYNEQFF.